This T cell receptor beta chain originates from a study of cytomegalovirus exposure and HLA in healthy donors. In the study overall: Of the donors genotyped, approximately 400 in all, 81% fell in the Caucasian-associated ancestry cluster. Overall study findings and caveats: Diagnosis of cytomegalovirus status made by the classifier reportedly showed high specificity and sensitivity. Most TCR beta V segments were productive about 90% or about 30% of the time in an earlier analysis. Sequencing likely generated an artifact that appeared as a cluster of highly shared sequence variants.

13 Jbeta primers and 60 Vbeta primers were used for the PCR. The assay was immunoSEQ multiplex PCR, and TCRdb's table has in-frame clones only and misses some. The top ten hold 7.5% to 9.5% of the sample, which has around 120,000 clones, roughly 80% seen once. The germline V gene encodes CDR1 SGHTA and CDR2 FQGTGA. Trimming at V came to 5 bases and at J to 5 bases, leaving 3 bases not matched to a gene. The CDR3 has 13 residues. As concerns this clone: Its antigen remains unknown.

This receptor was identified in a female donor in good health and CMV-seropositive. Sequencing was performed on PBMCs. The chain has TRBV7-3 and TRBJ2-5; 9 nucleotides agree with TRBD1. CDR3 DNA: TGTGCCAGCAGCCCGGACAGGGGTGAGACCCAGTACTTC. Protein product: CASSPDRGETQYF. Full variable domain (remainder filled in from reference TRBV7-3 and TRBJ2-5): GAGVSQTPSNKVTEKGKYVELRCDPISGHTALYWYRQSLGQGPEFLIYFQGTGAADDSGLPNDRFFAVRPEGSVSTLKIQRTERGDSAVYLCASSPDRGETQYFGPGTRLLVL.